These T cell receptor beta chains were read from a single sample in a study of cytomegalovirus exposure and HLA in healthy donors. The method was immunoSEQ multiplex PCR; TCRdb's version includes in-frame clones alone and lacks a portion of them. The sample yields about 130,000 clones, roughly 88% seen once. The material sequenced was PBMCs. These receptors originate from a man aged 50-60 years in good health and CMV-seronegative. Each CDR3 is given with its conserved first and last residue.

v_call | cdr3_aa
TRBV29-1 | CSVASGGTDTQYF
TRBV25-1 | CASTLAGGTEAFF
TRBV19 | CASRSTGLVEEPQHF
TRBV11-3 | CASRDRGAYEQYF
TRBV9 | CASSVGETSGGSYEQYF
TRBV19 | CASLNQQGDEQFF
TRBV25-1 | CASSGTGSDGPQHF
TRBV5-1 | CASSLEGQGASGAFF
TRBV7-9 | CASSPFGGNKGNEQFF
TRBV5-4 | CASSWPGQGISSGYTF
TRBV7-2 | CASSLAFGTEAFF
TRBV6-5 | CASSYSSRNQPQHF
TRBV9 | CASSATTGRAEAFF
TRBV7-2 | CASSSGQGFNEQYF
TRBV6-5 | CATSTATASYEQYF
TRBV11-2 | CASSFASWTGVFEAFF
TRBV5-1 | CASSLNTAEETQYF
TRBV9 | CASSVTPGTGGYEQYF
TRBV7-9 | CASSSPPSGEETQYF
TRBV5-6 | CASSFQGTAFYGYTF
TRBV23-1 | CASSQTIRTGEYTEAFF
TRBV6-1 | CASSEGLGEGTEAFF
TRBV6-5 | CASSTYEESEKLFF